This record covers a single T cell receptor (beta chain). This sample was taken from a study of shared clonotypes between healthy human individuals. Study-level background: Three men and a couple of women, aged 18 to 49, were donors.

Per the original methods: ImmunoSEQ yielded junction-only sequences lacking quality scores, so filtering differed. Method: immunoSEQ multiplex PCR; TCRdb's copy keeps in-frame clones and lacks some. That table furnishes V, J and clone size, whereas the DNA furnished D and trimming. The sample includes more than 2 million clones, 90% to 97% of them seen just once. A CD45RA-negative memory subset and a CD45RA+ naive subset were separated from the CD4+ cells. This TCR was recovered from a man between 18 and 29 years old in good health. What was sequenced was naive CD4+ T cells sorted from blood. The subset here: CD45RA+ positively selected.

CDR3 coding DNA: TGCGCCAGCAGCTTGGCCCTCCAGGCTGGGCCCGGGGAGCTGTTTTTT. Its protein is CASSLALQAGPGELFF. The chain couples TRBV5-1 to TRBJ2-2; no clear D. Germline V gene data show CDR1 as SGHRS and CDR2 as YFSETQ. CDR3 length equals 16 residues. V dropped 0 bases and J dropped 6 bases, with 15 bases sitting between them.